The 7 T cell receptor beta chains below come from one sample, sequenced in a study of blood T cell repertoires in COVID-19. The table came from immunoSEQ multiplex PCR; TCRdb's copy has only in-frame clones and leaves some out. The sample consists of about 400,000 clones, approximately 86% of them appearing once. The specimen was PBMCs or T cells enriched from blood (not recorded which). The receptors here all came from a middle-aged woman with acute COVID-19.

The CDR3 protein is CASSFVDRNNYGYTF. The DNA of the CDR3 is TGTGCCAGTAGTTTTGTGGACAGAAATAACTATGGCTACACCTTC. The rearrangement uses TRBV19 and TRBJ1-2; weak D call: TRBD1 (6 bases). CDR1 and CDR2 (germline): LNHDA, SQIVND (reference sequence). The ends were cut back, 5 bases at V and 1 base at J, with 14 bases in the middle. The CDR3 is made up of 15 amino acids.

This clone was observed a single time. The chain is built from TRBV27 and TRBJ2-3; 8 positions match TRBD2. Germline CDR1 reads MNHEY; CDR2 reads SMNVEV (reference sequence). The V and J ends lost 1 base and 2 bases, in that order; junction bases with no gene match: 5. This CDR3 spans 16 amino acids. CDR3 nucleotides: TGTGCCAGCAGTTTATTCGGGGGGGGGAACACAGATACGCAGTATTTT. It translates to CASSLFGGGNTDTQYF.

The chain couples TRBV7-9 to TRBJ2-1; D remains unclear. The V end lost 4 bases, the J end lost 7 bases, and 5 bases lay between the germline ends. CDR1 is SEHNR and CDR2 is FQNEAQ in the germline V gene (reference sequence). This CDR3 region has 11 residues. CDR3 protein: CASSSGNEQFF. CDR3 sequence (DNA): TGTGCCAGCAGCTCCGGTAATGAGCAGTTCTTC.

The chain recombines TRBV19 with TRBJ1-3; D uncertain. The CDR3 consists of 13 residues. V lost 7 bases and J lost 3, with 10 bases in between. In germline, CDR1 is LNHDA, CDR2 SQIVND (reference sequence). In nucleotides, the CDR3 is TGTGCCAGTACCACCGAGAATGGAAACACCATATATTTT. This gives the protein CASTTENGNTIYF.

This chain connects TRBV11-2 to TRBJ1-2; 8 nucleotides agree with TRBD1. Germline V lookup: CDR1 SGHAT, CDR2 FQNNGV. After removal of 2 bases from V and 7 bases from J, the junction contained 15 bases not matched to a gene. The CDR3 is 17 amino acids. The CDR3 DNA reads as TGTGCCAGCAGCTTAAGCGGCAGGGGGCGATCTCTTGGTGGCTACACCTTC. This translates into CASSLSGRGRSLGGYTF.

Comment on this clone: Other DNA sequences of this sample code for an identical CDR3. The chain combines TRBV30 with TRBJ2-7, with 7 bases aligning to TRBD1. Germline loops: CDR1 GTSNPN, CDR2 SVGIG (reference sequence). Trimming removed 3 bases from V and 4 bases from J; junction bases left unmatched: 3. The CDR3 has 12 amino acids. In DNA form, the CDR3 reads TGTGCCTGGAGAAGACAGGGTTACGAGCAGTACTTC. It translates to CAWRRQGYEQYF.

Concerning this clone itself: A read error may account for a junction end that differs from germline. This sequence joins TRBV3-1 (or the pseudogene TRBV3-2) and TRBJ2-5; the D gene is possibly TRBD2 (6 bases). This CDR3 comprises 13 residues. Per the germline V gene, CDR1 is LGHDT and CDR2 is YNNKEL (reference sequence). CDR3 residues: CASGQGLQETQYF. The CDR3 bases are TGTGCCAGCGGCCAGGGACTCCAAGAGACCCAGTACTTC.